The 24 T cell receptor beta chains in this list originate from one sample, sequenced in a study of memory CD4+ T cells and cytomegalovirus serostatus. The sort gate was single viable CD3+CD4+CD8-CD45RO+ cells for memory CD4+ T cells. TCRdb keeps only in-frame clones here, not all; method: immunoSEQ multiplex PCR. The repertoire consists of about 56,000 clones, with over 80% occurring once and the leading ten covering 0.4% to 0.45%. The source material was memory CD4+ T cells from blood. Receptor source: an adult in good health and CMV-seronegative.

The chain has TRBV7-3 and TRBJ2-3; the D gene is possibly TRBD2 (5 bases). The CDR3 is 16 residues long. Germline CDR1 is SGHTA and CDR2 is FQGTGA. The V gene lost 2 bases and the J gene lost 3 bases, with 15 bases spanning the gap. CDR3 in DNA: TGTGCCAGCAGCTTAGGCCTAGCCCGGGATACAGATACGCAGTATTTT. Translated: CASSLGLARDTDTQYF.

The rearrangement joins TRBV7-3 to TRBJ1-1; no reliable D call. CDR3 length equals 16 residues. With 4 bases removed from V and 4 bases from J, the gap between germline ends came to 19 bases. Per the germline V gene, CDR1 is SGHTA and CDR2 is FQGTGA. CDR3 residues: CASSSLGLRKGTEAFF. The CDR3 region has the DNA TGTGCCAGCAGCTCGTTAGGGCTCAGGAAGGGCACTGAAGCTTTCTTT.

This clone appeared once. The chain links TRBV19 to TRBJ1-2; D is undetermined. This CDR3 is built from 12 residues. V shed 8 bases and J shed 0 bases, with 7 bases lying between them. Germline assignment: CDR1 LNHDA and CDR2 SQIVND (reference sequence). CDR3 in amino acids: CASQGTNYGYTF. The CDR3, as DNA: TGTGCCAGTCAAGGCACTAACTATGGCTACACCTTC.

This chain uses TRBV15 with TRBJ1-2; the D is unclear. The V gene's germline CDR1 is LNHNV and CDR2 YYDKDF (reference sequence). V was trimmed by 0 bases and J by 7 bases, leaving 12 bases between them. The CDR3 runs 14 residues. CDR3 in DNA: TGTGCCACCAGCAGAGAGAGGGCGGGTATTGGCTACACCTTC. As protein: CATSRERAGIGYTF.

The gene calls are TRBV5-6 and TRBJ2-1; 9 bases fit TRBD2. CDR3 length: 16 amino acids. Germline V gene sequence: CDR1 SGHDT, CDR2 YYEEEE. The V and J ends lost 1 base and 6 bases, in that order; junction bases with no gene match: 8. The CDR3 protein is CASSLMRRGGGNEQFF. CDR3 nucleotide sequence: TGTGCCAGCAGCTTGATGCGGCGGGGGGGCGGCAATGAGCAGTTCTTC.

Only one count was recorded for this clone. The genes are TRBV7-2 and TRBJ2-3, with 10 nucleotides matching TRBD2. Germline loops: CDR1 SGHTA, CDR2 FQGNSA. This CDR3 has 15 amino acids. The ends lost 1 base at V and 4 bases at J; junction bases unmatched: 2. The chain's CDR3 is CASSLGLAGADTQYF. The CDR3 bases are TGTGCCAGCAGCTTAGGGCTAGCGGGGGCAGATACGCAGTATTTT.

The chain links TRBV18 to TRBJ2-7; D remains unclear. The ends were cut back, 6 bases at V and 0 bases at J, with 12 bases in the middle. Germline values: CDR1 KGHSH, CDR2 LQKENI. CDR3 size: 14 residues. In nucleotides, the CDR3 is TGTGCCAGCTCCCCTCAACAACTCTCCTACGAGCAGTACTTC. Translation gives CASSPQQLSYEQYF.

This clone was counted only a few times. The CDR3 sequence: CAWSLENTDTQYF. The CDR3 DNA is TGTGCCTGGAGTCTCGAAAACACAGATACGCAGTATTTT. This chain uses TRBV30 with TRBJ2-3; D gene uncertain. From germline, CDR1 is GTSNPN and CDR2 SVGIG (reference sequence). The V end was cut by 2 bases, the J end by 2 bases, with 8 bases between. CDR3 length: 13 residues.

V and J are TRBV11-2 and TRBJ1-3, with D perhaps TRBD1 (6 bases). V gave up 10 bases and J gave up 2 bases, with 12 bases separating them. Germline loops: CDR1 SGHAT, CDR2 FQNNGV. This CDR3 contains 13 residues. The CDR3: CATPGGPGNTIYF. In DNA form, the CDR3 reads TGTGCCACCCCCGGGGGCCCTGGAAACACCATATATTTT.

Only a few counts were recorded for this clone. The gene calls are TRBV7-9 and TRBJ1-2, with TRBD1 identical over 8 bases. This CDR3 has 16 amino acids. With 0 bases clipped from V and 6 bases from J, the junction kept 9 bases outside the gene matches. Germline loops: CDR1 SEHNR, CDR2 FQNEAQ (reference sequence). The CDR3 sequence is CASSLAFQGARHGYTF. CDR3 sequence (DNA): TGTGCCAGCAGCTTAGCGTTTCAGGGGGCGCGGCATGGCTACACCTTC.

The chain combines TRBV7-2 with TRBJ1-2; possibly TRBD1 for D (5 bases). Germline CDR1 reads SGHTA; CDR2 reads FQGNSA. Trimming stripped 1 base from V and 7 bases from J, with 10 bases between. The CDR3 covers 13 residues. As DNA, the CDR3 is TGTGCCAGCAGCTTAGGCGGGACCTTTGGCTACACCTTC. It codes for CASSLGGTFGYTF.

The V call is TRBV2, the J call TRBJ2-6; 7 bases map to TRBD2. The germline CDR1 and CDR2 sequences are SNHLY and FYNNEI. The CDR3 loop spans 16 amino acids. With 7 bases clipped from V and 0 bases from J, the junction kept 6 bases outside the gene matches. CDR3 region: CASNPPGGSGANVLTF. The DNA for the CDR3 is TGTGCCAGCAATCCACCGGGAGGCTCTGGGGCCAACGTCCTGACTTTC.

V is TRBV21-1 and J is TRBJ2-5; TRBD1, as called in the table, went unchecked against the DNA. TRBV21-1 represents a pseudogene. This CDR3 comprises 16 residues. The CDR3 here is CASSKGATGYQETQYF. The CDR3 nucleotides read TGTGCCAGCAGCAAAGGGGCGACAGGGTACCAAGAGACCCAGTACTTC.

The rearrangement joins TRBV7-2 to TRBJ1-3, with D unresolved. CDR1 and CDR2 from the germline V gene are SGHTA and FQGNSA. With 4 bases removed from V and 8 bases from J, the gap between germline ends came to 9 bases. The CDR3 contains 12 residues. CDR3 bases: TGTGCCAGCAGCTCCTTTCCGGACACCATATATTTT. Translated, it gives CASSSFPDTIYF.

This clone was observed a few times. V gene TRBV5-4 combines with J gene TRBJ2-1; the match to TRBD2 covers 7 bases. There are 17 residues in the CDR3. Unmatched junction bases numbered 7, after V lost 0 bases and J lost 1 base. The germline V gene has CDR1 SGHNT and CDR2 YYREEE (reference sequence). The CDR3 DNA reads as TGTGCCAGCAGCTTGGCCAGCGGAGCGGGGTCCTACAATGAGCAGTTCTTC. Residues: CASSLASGAGSYNEQFF.

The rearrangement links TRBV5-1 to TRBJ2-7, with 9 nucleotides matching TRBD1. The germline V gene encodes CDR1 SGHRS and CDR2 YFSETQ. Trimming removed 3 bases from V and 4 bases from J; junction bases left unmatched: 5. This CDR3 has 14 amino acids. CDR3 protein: CASSSNRGRYEQYF. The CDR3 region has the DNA TGCGCCAGCAGCTCGAACAGGGGGCGGTACGAGCAGTACTTC.

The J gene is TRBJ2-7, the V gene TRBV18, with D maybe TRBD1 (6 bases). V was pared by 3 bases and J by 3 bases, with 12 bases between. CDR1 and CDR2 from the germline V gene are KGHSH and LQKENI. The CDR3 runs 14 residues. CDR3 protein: CASSPFGQIYEQYF. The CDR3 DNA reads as TGTGCCAGCTCACCCTTTGGACAGATCTACGAGCAGTACTTC.

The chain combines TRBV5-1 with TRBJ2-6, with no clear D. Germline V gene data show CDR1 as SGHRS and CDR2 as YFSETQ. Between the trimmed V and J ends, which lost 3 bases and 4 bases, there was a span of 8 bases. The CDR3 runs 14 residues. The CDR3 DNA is TGCGCCAGCAGCTCGCCTGTGGGGGCCAACGTCCTGACTTTC. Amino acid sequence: CASSSPVGANVLTF.

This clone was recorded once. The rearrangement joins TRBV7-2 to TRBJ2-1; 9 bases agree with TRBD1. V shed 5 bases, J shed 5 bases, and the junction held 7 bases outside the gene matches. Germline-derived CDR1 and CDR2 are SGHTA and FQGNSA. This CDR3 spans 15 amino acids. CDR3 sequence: CASSTRTGAHNEQFF. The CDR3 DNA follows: TGTGCCAGCAGCACAAGGACAGGGGCACACAATGAGCAGTTCTTC.

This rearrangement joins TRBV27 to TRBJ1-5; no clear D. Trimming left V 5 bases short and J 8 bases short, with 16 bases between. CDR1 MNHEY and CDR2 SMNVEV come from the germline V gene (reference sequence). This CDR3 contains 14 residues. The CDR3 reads CASSPSDNLEPQHF. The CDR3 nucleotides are TGTGCCAGCAGTCCATCAGACAATCTAGAGCCCCAGCATTTT.

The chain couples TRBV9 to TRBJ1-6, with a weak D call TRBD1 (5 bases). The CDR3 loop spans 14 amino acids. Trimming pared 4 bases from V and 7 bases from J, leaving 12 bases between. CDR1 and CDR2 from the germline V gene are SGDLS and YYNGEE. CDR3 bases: TGTGCCAGCAGCCTCACCGGGACCAATTCACCCCTCCACTTT. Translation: CASSLTGTNSPLHF.

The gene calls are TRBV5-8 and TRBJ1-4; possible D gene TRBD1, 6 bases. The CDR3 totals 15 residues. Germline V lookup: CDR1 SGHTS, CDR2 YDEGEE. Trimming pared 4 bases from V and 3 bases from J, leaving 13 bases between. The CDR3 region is CASSIGQTSNEKLFF. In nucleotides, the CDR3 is TGTGCCAGCAGCATAGGACAGACCTCTAATGAAAAACTGTTTTTT.

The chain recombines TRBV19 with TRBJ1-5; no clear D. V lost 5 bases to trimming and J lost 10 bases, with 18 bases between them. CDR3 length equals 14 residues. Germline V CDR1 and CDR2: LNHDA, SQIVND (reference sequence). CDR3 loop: CASSGPGPRYPQHF. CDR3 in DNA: TGTGCCAGTAGTGGTCCTGGTCCGAGGTATCCCCAGCATTTT.

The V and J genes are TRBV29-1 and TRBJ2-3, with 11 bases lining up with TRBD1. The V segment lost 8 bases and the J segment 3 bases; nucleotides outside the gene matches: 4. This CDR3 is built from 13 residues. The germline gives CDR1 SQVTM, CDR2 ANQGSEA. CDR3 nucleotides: TGCAGCACCGGACAGGGGGCGACAGATACGCAGTATTTT. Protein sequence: CSTGQGATDTQYF.